The 6 T cell receptor beta chains below all came from one sample that was sequenced in a study of blood T cells in healthy people across ages. Using a J-beta primer mix together with a sample-barcoded 5' primer, a second PCR was run for about 7 to 12 cycles. TCRdb called the 5' RACE reads again in MiXCR, with one record for every CDR3 protein. The sample includes roughly 410,000 distinct CDR3 sequences, about 52% of them seen just once. Sequencing used blood. Receptor source: a man in his fifties or sixties in good health.

V gene TRBV29-1 combines with J gene TRBJ2-5; 15 bases align to TRBD2. V was pared by 4 bases and J by 7 bases, with 7 bases of the junction left unmatched. CDR3 length equals 15 residues. Germline values: CDR1 SQVTM, CDR2 ANQGSEA. The CDR3 DNA sequence: TGCAGCGTTGCCGGGACTAGCGGGAGGTACGGGACCCAGTACTTC. As protein: CSVAGTSGRYGTQYF.

This clonotype was counted a few times. The chain combines TRBV4-1 with TRBJ2-7; TRBD1 agrees at 12 bases. Per the germline V gene, CDR1 is MGHRA and CDR2 is YSYEKL. Unmatched junction bases numbered 6, after V lost 6 bases and J lost 3 bases. The CDR3 has 15 amino acids. Here the CDR3 DNA reads TGCGCCAGCAGGACCGGGACAGGGGGCGTCTACGAGCAGTACTTC. This codes for CASRTGTGGVYEQYF.

This chain links TRBV20-1 with TRBJ2-3; D call uncertain. The germline CDR1 and CDR2 sequences are DFQATT and SNEGSKA (reference sequence). Deletions cut 6 bases from V and 6 bases from J, with 13 bases between. The length of the CDR3 is 12 residues. The CDR3: CSALPGGDTQYF. CDR3 coding DNA: TGCAGTGCCCTCCCAGGTGGGGATACGCAGTATTTT.

This clonotype was counted ten times or more. With a much larger clone just one base away, this may be a read error. The chain links TRBV29-1 to TRBJ2-3; D is undetermined. Germline V gene data show CDR1 as SQVTM and CDR2 as ANQGSEA. The CDR3 consists of 11 residues. Between the trimmed V and J ends, which lost 7 bases and 0 bases, there was a span of 5 bases. CDR3 nucleotides: TGCAGCGGTGGGAGCACAGATACGCAGTATTTT. Its protein is CSGGSTDTQYF.

The genes are TRBV28 and TRBJ2-3, with 8 bases aligning to TRBD2. J gave up 4 bases and V 8 bases, and 8 bases lay outside the gene matches. Germline V gene data show CDR1 as MDHEN and CDR2 as SYDVKM. This CDR3 contains 14 residues. CDR3 residues: CASRLGGAPDTQYF. CDR3 nucleotide sequence: TGTGCCAGCCGGCTCGGGGGGGCCCCAGATACGCAGTATTTT.

Of note for this clonotype: A read error may account for a junction end that differs from germline. The chain joins TRBV7-7 to TRBJ2-1; TRBD1 aligns across 7 bases. Per the germline V gene, CDR1 is SSHAT and CDR2 is FNYEAQ (reference sequence). This CDR3 region has 16 residues. The CDR3: CASSPAGDRNYNEQFF. CDR3 sequence (DNA): TGTGCTAGCAGCCCTGCCGGGGACAGAAATTACAATGAGCAGTTCTTC.